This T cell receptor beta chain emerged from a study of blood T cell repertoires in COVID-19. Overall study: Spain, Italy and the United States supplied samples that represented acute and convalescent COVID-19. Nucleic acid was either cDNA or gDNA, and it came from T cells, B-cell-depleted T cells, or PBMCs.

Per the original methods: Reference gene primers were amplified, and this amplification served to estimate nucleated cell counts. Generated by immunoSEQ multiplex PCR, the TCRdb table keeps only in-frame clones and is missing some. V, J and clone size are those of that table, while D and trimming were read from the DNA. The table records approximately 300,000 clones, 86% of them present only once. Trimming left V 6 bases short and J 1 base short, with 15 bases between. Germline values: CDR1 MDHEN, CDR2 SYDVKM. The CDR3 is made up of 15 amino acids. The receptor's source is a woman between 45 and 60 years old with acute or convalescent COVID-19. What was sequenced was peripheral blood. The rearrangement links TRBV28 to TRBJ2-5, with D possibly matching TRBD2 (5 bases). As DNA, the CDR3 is TGTGCCAGCAGCCCTAGCACTGGCACCCAAGAGACCCAGTACTTC. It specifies CASSPSTGTQETQYF.